One and the same sample provided the 3 T cell receptor beta chains below, sequenced in a study of shared clonotypes between healthy human individuals. The repertoire was sequenced with immunoSEQ multiplex PCR; TCRdb's copy has only in-frame clones and lacks some. Here the sample spans roughly 2.4 million clones, roughly 95% being singletons. Sequences were obtained from naive CD4+ T cells sorted from blood. Subset denoted: CD45RA+ positively selected. The receptors originated from a man younger than 35 in good health.

The chain employs TRBV27 and TRBJ2-2; D may be TRBD2 (6 bases). Deletions cut 7 bases from V and 4 bases from J, with 13 bases between. Per germline, CDR1 MNHEY and CDR2 SMNVEV (reference sequence). The CDR3 is made up of 14 amino acids. The CDR3 sequence: CASITSWGTGELFF. The DNA for the CDR3 is TGTGCCAGCATTACTAGCTGGGGCACCGGGGAGCTGTTTTTT.

The chain recombines TRBV5-8 with TRBJ1-2; TRBD1 matches 11 bases. CDR1 is SGHTS and CDR2 is YDEGEE in the germline V gene. J lost 8 bases, V lost 6 bases, and 9 bases had no gene match. The CDR3 contains 14 residues. CDR3 in amino acids: CASTPGQGAFGYTF. The CDR3 DNA follows: TGTGCCAGCACCCCAGGACAGGGGGCGTTCGGCTACACCTTC.

The CDR3 loop is CASLRRPYEQYF. Here the CDR3 DNA reads TGTGCCAGCCTTCGACGCCCGTACGAGCAGTACTTC. This chain uses TRBV2 with TRBJ2-7; no reliable D call. The CDR3 is 12 residues long. The germline V gene has CDR1 SNHLY and CDR2 FYNNEI. V lost 8 bases and J 4 bases, leaving 12 bases between the germline ends.